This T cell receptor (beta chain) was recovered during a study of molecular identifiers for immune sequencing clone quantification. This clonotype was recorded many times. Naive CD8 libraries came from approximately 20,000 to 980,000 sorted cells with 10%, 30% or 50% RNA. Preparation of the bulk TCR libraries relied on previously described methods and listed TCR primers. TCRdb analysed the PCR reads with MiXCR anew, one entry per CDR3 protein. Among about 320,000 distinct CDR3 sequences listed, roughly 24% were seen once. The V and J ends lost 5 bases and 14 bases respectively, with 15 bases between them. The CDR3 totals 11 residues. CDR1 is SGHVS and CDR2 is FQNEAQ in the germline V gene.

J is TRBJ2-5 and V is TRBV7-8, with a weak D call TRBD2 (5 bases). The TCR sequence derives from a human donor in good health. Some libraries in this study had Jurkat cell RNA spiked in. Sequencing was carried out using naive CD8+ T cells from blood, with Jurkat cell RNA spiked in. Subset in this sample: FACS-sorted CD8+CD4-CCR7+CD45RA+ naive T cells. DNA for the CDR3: TGTGCCAGCAGCCCCCTCCTAGCCACCTACTTC. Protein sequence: CASSPLLATYF.